This T cell receptor beta chain was retrieved from a study of a mutant IDH1 vaccine in newly diagnosed glioma (dated by TCRdb to about 2021). Concerning the study at large: The roughly 32 treated patients were around 60% male and roughly 38% female, with a mean age of approximately 38 years. Before enrollment, most patients had been given radiochemotherapy with temozolomide as standard therapy, while the rest had received either radiotherapy alone or temozolomide alone. Peripheral blood was collected at six visits: V03 (baseline), V05, V07, V10, V12 and V13. Longitudinal TCRB deep sequencing was done for about two dozen treated patients, wherever samples were available for exploratory analyses.

CDR1 and CDR2, looked up from the germline V gene, are SGHAT and FQNNGV. From the cysteine up to the phenylalanine, the CDR3 has a length of 13 residues. Just CDR3 DNA is preserved here, 39 bases in frame from base 1. Trimming costs V 8 bases and J 6 bases, and their ends lie 13 bases apart. Paper-wide results and their limitations: Vaccine-induced immune responses across multiple MHC alleles were detected in approximately 93% of patients. Selection of PBMC samples for TCRB deep sequencing was based on availability. Pseudoprogression appeared unrelated to alterations in the top peripheral T cell clonotypes detected by TCRB sequencing. The authors stated that sample limitations prevented analyses of patient blood samples from being reproduced.

Notes on this clone: No cognate antigen has been identified for it. Base quality data are lacking; no much larger clone is found one base away.

The library relied on the immunoSEQ multiplex PCR assay. Rearranged TCR beta chain sequences were amplified using the hsTCRB Kit according to the manufacturer's protocol. TCRB libraries were sequenced on an Illumina MiSeq. Under the source paper's analysis protocol: The proprietary platform of the kit vendor was used for demultiplexing, trimming and gene mapping. Not all clones reach the TCRdb copy of this immuneACCESS table, which keeps in-frame sequences only. Checked studies attribute under half of the gap to unresolved V genes and leave the rest unexplained. Clonal size and the V and J genes are those of that table, whereas D and trimming came from the DNA. The sample yields about 98,000 clones; around 90% were counted once. The ten largest clonotypes hold roughly 0.61% of the sample. The time point label of this sample denotes: baseline, week 1 (first vaccination visit). The sample's treatment or condition label, decoded: pre-vaccination baseline after standard-of-care therapy. Newly diagnosed WHO grade 3 or 4 IDH1-mutant astrocytomas showing loss of nuclear ATRX were present in the donors. The samples were drawn from NOA16, a multicentre, single-arm, open-label phase I trial in Germany that tested a mutant IDH1 peptide vaccine in humans for the first time. Blood drawn at visit V03 was used as the baseline sample for immunogenicity testing. Genomic DNA for TCRB sequencing was extracted from EDTA blood using the DNeasy Blood and Tissue Kit.

This TCR came from a woman aged 45-59 years with glioma. The specimen comprised PBMCs, sampled from a glioma patient treated with radiotherapy, temozolomide or both. The V gene is TRBV11-2 and the J gene is TRBJ1-4, with TRBD1 as a weak D call on 5 bases. This receptor has the CDR3 CASSTRTHEKLFF. The nucleotide sequence is TGTGCCAGCTCCACAAGGACACATGAAAAACTGTTTTTT.